A selection of T cell receptor beta chains follows, all from one sample in a study of blood T cell repertoires in COVID-19. Method: immunoSEQ multiplex PCR; TCRdb's copy keeps in-frame clones and lacks some. The sample yields over 70,000 clones, over 75% seen once. Sequencing was done on a sample of peripheral blood. These receptors were taken from a man aged 65-85 years with acute or convalescent COVID-19. Each CDR3 is given without its conserved first and last residue. A D gene is named only where the DNA matches it firmly.

D gene | V gene | CDR3 protein
TRBD1 | TRBV7-3 | ASSLKRLRDRDSYEQY
TRBD2 | TRBV19 | ASSIGGRALADTQY
NA | TRBV7-9 | ASSLTQGSDGYT
NA | TRBV6-6 | ASSYGTPPSYEQY
TRBD1 | TRBV28 | ASSLLGRGRDGELF
NA | TRBV5-6 | ASSFRGLLSEQY
TRBD2 | TRBV6-1 | ASSESLPAGATDTQY
NA | TRBV24-1 | ATSDGGRANTEAF
TRBD2 | TRBV28 | ASSGTSGWTQY
NA | TRBV5-6 | ASSLANRASNQPQH
TRBD1 | TRBV6-5 | ASSTRTGSNQPQH
TRBD1 | TRBV25-1 | ASSPMGDRNEAF
NA | TRBV5-1 | ASSLERGGEKLF
TRBD1 | TRBV7-6 | ASSRDRGPLEGYT
TRBD2 | TRBV10-1 | ASSSSGGRYGELF
NA | TRBV7-9 | ASSLAVALATQETQY
NA | TRBV6-6 | ASREHDGSYNEQF
TRBD1 | TRBV24-1 | ATSERTGFSTDTQY
NA | TRBV14 | ASSQDPGFNRMALH
TRBD1 | TRBV27 | ASSRQGAGSPLH
NA | TRBV10-1 | ASSDGGTLPYEQY
TRBD1 | TRBV12-3/TRBV12-4 | ASSYRGGGELF
TRBD1 | TRBV6-1 | ASSEWGTDNEKLF
NA | TRBV29-1 | SVVRQGGSSEQY
NA | TRBV5-1 | ASSARVLGSGNTIY
TRBD1 | TRBV11-3 | ASSRNRGNTGELF
NA | TRBV7-2 | ASAEQGADTQY
NA | TRBV14 | ASSAGSSALF
TRBD1 | TRBV18 | ASSRGQEAYTGELF
TRBD1 | TRBV7-7 | ASSRVTGADNTEAF
TRBD1 | TRBV5-1 | ASSLELGQANTEAF
TRBD1 | TRBV6-6 | ASRPGQGSSEAF
TRBD1 | TRBV11-3 | ASSGQGPYNEQF
NA | TRBV5-1 | ASSLRAGRNTEAF
NA | TRBV6-5 | ASRDRNELYGYT
NA | TRBV5-8 | ASSLARNTGELF
NA | TRBV6-6 | ASSFEDSYEQY
NA | TRBV6-5 | ASRHQGNQPQH
TRBD1 | TRBV24-1 | ATSDGQGVAYT
NA | TRBV19 | ASSLLAAINYGYT
NA | TRBV5-1 | ASSFSATNEKLF
TRBD1 | TRBV9 | ASNPTGQPNTEAF
NA | TRBV10-2 | ASTPRETGNEKLF
NA | TRBV4-2 | ASSQDLTQETQY
TRBD1 | TRBV19 | ATQGAKAGNTEAF
TRBD1 | TRBV2 | ASSLTGVRMETQY
NA | TRBV24-1 | ATSDSERQPQH
NA | TRBV9 | ASSSRDWNEQF
NA | TRBV5-8 | ASSFSPGGNQPQH